The clone carrying this T cell receptor beta chain appeared a few times. With 5 bases removed from V and 0 bases from J, the gap between germline ends came to 9 bases. CDR3 size: 14 residues. CDR1 is SGHTA, CDR2 FQGNSA, per germline. Through a sample-barcoded 5' primer and a J-beta primer mix, a second PCR was run for 7 to 11 cycles. TCRdb reprocessed the 5' RACE reads via MiXCR and lists one record per CDR3 protein. This sample carries 780,000 or so distinct CDR3 sequences, approximately 25% of them seen once, and the ten largest clones take approximately 3.7%. This entry belongs to a study of blood T cells in healthy people across ages. Separately, the same data were catalogued under a study of T cells of mothers and their children.

The V call is TRBV7-2, the J call TRBJ2-3; D not certain. What was sequenced was blood. The source is a boy younger than 18 in good health. CDR3 protein: CASSGRKSTDTQYF. CDR3 bases: TGTGCCAGCAGCGGACGGAAGAGCACAGATACGCAGTATTTT.